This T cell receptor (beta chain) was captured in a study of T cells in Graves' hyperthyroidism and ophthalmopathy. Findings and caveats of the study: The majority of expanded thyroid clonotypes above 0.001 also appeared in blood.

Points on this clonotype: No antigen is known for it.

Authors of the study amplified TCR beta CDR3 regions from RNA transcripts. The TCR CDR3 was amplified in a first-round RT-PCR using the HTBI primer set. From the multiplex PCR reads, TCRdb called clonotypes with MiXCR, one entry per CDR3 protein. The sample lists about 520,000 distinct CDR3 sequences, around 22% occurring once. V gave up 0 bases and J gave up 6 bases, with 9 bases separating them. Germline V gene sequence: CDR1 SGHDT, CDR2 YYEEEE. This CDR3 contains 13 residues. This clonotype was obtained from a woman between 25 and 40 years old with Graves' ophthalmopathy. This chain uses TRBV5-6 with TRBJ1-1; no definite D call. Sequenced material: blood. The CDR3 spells CASSLGSGAEAFF. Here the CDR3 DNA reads TGTGCCAGCAGCTTGGGGTCAGGAGCTGAAGCTTTCTTT.